This paragraph reports one T cell receptor beta chain. The antigen is undetermined. The record originates from a study of T cell responses to AZD1222 COVID-19 vaccine. Study findings and constraints: There were vaccine-associated CD4 TCRs across spike, dominant at 160-218 and 743-854. Donors in the cohort were predominantly white British and more often female, and clonal diversity was possibly underestimated. Baseline serology detected seropositivity in only 5 to 7 AZD1222 recipients. Every sample of the repertoires postdated the peak T cell response.

The protocol was immunoSEQ multiplex PCR, while the TCRdb copy is restricted to in-frame clones and leaves out a portion. The sample contains 130,000 or so clones, approximately 92% of which appear only once. Germline CDR1 SGDLS, CDR2 YYNGEE. The CDR3 extends over 17 amino acids. Germline trimming cut 3 bases from V and 3 bases from J; bases unmatched to any gene: 12. This specimen was peripheral blood, taken on day 0 of AZD1222 vaccination. The TCR sequence derives from an adult in good health. This chain joins TRBV9 and TRBJ1-3; the match to TRBD1 covers 7 bases. The CDR3 loop is CASSGGPTGVYGNTIYF. The CDR3 nucleotides are TGTGCCAGCAGCGGAGGACCTACAGGGGTATATGGAAACACCATATATTTT.